This section outlines one T cell receptor (beta chain) sequence together with its context. The sample comes from a study of molecular identifiers for immune sequencing clone quantification. Each CDR3 protein is one row after TCRdb ran MiXCR on the PCR reads. The table records just under 650,000 distinct CDR3 sequences, approximately 20% of them present only once. Germline trimming cut 6 bases from V and 7 bases from J; bases unmatched to any gene: 15. The CDR3 consists of 17 residues. Germline CDR1 reads MNHEY; CDR2 reads SVGAGI. Sorted cell numbers of roughly 20,000 to 1,000,000, with 10%, 30% or 50% RNA, served as input for naive CD8 libraries.

Sequencing used naive CD8+ T cells from blood, with Jurkat cell RNA spiked in. Subset indicated: FACS-sorted CD8+CD4-CCR7+CD45RA+ naive T cells. V and J are TRBV6-5 and TRBJ2-2; 9 bases are a match to TRBD2. The clonotype was recovered from a human donor in good health. Some libraries in this study had Jurkat cell RNA spiked in. In DNA form, the CDR3 reads TGTGCCAGCAGCCGGGCCTGGGTAGCGGGGGCCGGCGGGGAGCTGTTTTTT. Translation gives CASSRAWVAGAGGELFF.